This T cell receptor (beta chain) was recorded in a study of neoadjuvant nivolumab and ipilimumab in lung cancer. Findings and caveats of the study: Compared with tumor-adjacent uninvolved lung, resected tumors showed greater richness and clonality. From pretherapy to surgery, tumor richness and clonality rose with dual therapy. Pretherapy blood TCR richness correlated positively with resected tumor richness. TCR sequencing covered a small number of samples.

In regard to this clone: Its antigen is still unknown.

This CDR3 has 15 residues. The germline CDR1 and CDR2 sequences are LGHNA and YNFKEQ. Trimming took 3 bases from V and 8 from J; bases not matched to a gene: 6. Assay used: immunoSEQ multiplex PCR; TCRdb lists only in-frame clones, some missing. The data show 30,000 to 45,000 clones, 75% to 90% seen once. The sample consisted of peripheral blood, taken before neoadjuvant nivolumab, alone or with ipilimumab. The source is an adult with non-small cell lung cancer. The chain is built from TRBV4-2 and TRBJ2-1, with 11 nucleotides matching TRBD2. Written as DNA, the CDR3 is TGTGCCAGCAGCCAGACACTAGCGGGAGATCATGAGCAGTTCTTC. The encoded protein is CASSQTLAGDHEQFF.